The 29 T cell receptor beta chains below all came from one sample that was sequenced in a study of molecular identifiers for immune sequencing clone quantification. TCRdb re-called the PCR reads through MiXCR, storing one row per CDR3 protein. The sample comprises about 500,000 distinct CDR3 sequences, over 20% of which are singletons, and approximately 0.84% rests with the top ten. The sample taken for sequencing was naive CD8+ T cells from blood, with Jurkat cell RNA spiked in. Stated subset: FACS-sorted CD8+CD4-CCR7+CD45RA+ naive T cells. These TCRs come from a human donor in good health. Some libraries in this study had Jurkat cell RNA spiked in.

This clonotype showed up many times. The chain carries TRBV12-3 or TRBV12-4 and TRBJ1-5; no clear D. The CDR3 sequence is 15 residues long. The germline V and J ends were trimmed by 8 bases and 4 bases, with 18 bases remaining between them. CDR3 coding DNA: TGTGCCAGCTCGGCTCTGTCTGGGCAAAATCAGCCCCAGCATTTT. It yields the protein CASSALSGQNQPQHF.

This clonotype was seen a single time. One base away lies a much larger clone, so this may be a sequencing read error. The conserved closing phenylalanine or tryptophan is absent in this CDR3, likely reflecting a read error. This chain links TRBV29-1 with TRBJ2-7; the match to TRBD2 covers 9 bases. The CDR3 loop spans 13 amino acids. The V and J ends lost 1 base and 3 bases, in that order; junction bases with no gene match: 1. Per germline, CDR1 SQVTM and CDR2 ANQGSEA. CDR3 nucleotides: TGCAGCGTTGAAGGACTAGCGGACTACGAGCAGTACCTC. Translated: CSVEGLADYEQYL.

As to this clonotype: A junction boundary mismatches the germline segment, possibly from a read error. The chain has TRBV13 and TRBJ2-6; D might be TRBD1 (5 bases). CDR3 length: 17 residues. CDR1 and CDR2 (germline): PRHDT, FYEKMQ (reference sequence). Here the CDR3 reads CASSLRAGLSGANALTF. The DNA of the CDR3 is TGTGCCAGCAGCTTAAGGGCAGGGCTCTCTGGGGCCAACGCCCTGACTTTC.

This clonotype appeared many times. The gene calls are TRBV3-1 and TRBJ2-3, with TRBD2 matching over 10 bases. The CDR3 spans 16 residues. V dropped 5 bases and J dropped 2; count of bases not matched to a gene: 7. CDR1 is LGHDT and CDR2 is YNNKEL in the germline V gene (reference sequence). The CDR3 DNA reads TGTGCCAGCAGCGAGCTAGCGGGGGCGTTCACAGATACGCAGTATTTT. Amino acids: CASSELAGAFTDTQYF.

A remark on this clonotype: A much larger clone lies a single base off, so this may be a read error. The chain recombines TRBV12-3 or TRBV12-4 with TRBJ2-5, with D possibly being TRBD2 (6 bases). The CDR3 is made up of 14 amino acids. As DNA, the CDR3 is TGTGCCAGCAGTTCGGAGGGAACCTTGGGGACCAAGTACTTC. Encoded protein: CASSSEGTLGTKYF.

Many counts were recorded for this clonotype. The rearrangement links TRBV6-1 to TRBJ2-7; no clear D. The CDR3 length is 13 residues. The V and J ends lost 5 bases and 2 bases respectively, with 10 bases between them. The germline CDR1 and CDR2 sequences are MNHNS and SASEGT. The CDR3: CASSHRSPYEQYF. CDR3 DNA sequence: TGTGCCAGCAGTCACCGGTCCCCCTACGAGCAGTACTTC.

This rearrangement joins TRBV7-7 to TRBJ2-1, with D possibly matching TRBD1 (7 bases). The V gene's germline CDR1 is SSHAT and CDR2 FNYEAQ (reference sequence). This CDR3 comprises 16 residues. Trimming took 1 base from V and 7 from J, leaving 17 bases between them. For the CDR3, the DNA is TGTGCCAGCAGCTTAGAAGTGACAGGGAGGTTGAATGAGCAGTTCTTC. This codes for CASSLEVTGRLNEQFF.

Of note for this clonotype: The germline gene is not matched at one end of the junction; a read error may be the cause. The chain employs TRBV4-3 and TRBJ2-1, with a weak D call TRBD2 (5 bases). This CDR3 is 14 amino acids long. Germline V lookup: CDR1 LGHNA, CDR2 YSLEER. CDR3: CASSQDPRGNGQFF. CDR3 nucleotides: TGCGCCAGCAGCCAAGATCCCCGGGGAAATGGGCAGTTCTTC.

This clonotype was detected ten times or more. CDR3 bases: TGTGCCAGCAGCTTAAAGCGGACAGATACGCAGTATTTT. It yields the protein CASSLKRTDTQYF. The chain joins TRBV7-6 to TRBJ2-3, with D possibly being TRBD2 (5 bases). The V gene lost 2 bases and the J gene lost 3 bases, with 6 bases spanning the gap. The CDR3 is made up of 13 amino acids. Germline values: CDR1 SGHVS, CDR2 FNYEAQ.

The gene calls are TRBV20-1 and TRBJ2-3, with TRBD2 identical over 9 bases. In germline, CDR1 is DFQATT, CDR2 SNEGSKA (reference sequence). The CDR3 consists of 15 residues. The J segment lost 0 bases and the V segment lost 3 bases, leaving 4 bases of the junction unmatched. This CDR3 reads CSARRREGSTDTQYF. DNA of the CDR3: TGCAGTGCTAGGAGGCGGGAGGGGAGCACAGATACGCAGTATTTT.

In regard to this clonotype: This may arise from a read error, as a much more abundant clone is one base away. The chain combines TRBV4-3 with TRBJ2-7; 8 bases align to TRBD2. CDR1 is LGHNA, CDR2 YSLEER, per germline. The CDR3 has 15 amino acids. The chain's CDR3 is CTSSQERGPWYEQYF. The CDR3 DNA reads TGCACCAGCAGCCAAGAGCGGGGGCCTTGGTACGAGCAGTACTTC.

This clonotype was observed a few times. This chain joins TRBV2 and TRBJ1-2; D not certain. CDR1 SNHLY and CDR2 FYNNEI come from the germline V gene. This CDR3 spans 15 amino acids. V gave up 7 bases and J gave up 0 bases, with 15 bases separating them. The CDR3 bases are TGTGCCAGCACCGACCGGCGCCGAACTAACTATGGCTACACCTTC. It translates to CASTDRRRTNYGYTF. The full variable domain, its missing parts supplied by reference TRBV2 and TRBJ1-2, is EPEVTQTPSHQVTQMGQEVILRCVPISNHLYFYWYRQILGQKVEFLVSFYNNEISEKSEIFDDQFSVERPDGSNFTLKIRSTKLEDSAMYFCASTDRRRTNYGYTFGSGTRLTVV.

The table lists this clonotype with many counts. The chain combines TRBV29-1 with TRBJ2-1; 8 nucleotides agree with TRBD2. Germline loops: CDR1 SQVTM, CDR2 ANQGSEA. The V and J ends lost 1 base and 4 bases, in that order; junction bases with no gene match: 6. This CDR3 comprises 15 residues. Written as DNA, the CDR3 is TGCAGCGTTGAAGGGGTAGCGGGACTTTACAATGAGCAGTTCTTC. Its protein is CSVEGVAGLYNEQFF.

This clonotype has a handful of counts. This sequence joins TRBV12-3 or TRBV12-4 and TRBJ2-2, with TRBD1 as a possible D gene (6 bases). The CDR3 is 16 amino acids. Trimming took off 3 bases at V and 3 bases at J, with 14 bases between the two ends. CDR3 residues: CASSFWGLRDTGELFF. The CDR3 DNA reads TGTGCCAGCAGTTTCTGGGGGCTCAGGGACACCGGGGAGCTGTTTTTT.

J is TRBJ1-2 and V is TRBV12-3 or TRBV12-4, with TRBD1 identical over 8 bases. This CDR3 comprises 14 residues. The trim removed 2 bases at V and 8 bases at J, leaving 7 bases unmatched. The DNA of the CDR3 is TGTGCCAGCAGTTTATTCGCAGGGGGCGAGGGCTACACCTTC. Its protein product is CASSLFAGGEGYTF.

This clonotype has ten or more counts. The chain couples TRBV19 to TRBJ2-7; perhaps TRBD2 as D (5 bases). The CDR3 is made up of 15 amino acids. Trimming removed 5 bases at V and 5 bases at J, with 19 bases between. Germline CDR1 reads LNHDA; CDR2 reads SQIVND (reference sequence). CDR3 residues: CASSPPGWAEDEQYF. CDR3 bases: TGTGCCAGTAGTCCGCCGGGGTGGGCTGAGGACGAGCAGTACTTC.

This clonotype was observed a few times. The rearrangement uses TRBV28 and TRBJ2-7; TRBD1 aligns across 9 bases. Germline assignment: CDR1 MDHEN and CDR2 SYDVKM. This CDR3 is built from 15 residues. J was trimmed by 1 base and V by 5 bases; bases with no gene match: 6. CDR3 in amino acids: CASSNLGQGSYEQYF. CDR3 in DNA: TGTGCCAGCAGTAACTTAGGACAGGGGTCCTACGAGCAGTACTTC.

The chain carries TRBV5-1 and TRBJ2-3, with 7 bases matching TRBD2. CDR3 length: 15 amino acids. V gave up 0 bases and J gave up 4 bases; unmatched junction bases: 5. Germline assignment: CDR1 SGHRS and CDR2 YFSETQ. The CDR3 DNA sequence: TGCGCCAGCAGCTTGGAGAGCGGGGAGCCAGATACGCAGTATTTT. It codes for CASSLESGEPDTQYF.

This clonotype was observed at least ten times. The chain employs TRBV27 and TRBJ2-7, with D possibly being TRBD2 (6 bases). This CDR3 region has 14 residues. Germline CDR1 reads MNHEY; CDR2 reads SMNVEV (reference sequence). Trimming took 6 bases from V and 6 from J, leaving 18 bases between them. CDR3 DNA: TGTGCCAGCAGCACTTACGGGGGTCACGTCGAGCAGTACTTC. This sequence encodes CASSTYGGHVEQYF.

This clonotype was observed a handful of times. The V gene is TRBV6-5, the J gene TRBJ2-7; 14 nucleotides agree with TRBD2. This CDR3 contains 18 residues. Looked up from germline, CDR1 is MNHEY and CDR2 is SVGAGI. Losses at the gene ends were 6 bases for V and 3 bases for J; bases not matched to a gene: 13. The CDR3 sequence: CASRRDGTSGGSYYEQYF. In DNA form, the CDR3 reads TGTGCCAGCAGACGCGACGGGACTAGCGGGGGTTCTTACTACGAGCAGTACTTC.

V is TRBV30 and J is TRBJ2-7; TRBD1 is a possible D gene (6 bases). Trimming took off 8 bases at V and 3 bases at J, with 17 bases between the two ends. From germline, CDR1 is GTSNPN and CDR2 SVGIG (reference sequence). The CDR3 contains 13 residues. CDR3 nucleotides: TGTGCCGGACGTGACAGGCAGAGCTACGAGCAGTACTTC. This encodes CAGRDRQSYEQYF. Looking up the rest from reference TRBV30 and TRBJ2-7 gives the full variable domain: SQTIHQWPATLVQPVGSPLSLECTVEGTSNPNLYWYRQAAGRGLQLLFYSVGIGQISSEVPQNLSASRPQDRQFILSSKKLLLSDSGFYLCAGRDRQSYEQYFGPGTRLTVT.

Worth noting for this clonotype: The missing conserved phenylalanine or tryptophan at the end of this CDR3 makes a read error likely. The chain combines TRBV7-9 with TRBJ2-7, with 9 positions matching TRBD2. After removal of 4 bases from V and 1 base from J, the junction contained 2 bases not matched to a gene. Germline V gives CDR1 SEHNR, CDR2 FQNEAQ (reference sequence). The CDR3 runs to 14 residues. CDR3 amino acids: CASSYSGRSYEQYL. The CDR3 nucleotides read TGTGCCAGCAGCTATAGCGGGAGATCCTACGAGCAGTACCTC.

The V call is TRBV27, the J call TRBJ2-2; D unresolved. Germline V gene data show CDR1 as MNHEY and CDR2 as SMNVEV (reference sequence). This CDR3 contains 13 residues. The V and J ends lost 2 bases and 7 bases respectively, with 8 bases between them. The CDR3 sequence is CASSLSVRGELFF. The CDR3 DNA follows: TGTGCCAGCAGTTTAAGCGTACGCGGGGAGCTGTTTTTT.

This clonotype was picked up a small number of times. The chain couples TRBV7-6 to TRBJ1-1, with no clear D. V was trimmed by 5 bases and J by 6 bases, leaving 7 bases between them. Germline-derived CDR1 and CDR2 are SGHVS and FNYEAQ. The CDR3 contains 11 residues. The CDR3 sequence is CASSAGAEAFF. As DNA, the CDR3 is TGTGCCAGCAGCGCCGGGGCTGAAGCTTTCTTT.

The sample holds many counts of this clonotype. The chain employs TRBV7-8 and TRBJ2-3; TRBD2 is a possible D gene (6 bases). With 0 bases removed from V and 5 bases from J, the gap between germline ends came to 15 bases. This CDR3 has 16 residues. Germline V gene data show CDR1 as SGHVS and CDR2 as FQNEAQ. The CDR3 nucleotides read TGTGCCAGCAGCTTAGCGGGGGGATCCGATGGAGATACGCAGTATTTT. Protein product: CASSLAGGSDGDTQYF.

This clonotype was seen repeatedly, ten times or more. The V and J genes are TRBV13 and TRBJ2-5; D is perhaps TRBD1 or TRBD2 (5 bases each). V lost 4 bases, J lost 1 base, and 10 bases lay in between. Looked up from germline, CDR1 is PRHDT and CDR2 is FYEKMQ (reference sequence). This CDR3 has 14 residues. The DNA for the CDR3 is TGTGCCAGCAGCTCCTGGGGGTTCCAAGAGACCCAGTACTTC. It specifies CASSSWGFQETQYF.

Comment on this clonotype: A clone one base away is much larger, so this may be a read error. The CDR3 spells CASSLDTTPEQFF. The CDR3 DNA follows: TGTGCCAGCAGCTTGGATACCACGCCTGAGCAGTTCTTC. The chain employs TRBV5-6 and TRBJ2-1, with no clear D. This CDR3 has 13 amino acids. Germline-derived CDR1 and CDR2 are SGHDT and YYEEEE. V lost 0 bases and J lost 9, with 10 bases in between.

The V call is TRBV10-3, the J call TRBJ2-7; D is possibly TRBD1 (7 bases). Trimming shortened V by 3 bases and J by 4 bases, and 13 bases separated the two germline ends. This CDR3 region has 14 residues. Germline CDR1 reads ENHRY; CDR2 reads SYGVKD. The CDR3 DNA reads TGTGCCATCAGTGACGGAGGGGGCGGTTACGAGCAGTACTTC. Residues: CAISDGGGGYEQYF.

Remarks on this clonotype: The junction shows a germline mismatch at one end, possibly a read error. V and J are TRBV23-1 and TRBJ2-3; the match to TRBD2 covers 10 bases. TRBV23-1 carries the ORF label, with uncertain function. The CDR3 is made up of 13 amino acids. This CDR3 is CASRLAGHRYAVF. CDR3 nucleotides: TGCGCCAGCAGACTAGCGGGGCACAGATACGCAGTATTT.